This entry concerns a single T cell receptor beta chain. The record originates from a study of blood T cell repertoires in COVID-19. The Seattle site enrolled patients during active infection and followed them longitudinally. In the authors' workflow: It was from reference gene primer amplification that nucleated cell counts were estimated. The data were produced by immunoSEQ multiplex PCR, yet TCRdb's version contains in-frame clones alone and is incomplete. That table gives V, J and clone size, and the DNA gave D and trimming. This sample has approximately 180,000 clones, with about four fifths found just once. The receptor's source is a woman over 75 with COVID-19, enrolled during active disease. The sample was peripheral blood.

CDR3 residues: CSADRANEQFF. CDR3 coding DNA: TGCAGCGCAGACAGGGCGAATGAGCAGTTCTTC. The rearrangement joins TRBV29-1 to TRBJ2-1; 7 bases line up with TRBD1. Trimming cost V 7 bases and J 7 bases; bases outside gene matches: 4. Germline V gene lookup returns CDR1 SQVTM and CDR2 ANQGSEA. This CDR3 contains 11 residues.